The entry that follows covers one T cell receptor beta chain sequence. This clonotype was observed at least ten times. Its antigen is not yet known. There are no base qualities to consult, and no much larger clone falls within one base. This record belongs to a study of beta chain bispecific antibodies for T cell cancers (dated by TCRdb to the early 2020s). At the level of the whole study: T cells from healthy donors were cocultured with T cell leukemia lines in the presence of bispecific antibodies, after which the depletion of each TRBV family was measured by TRBV sequencing of the surviving cells. Jurkat cells expressed surface TRBV12 (TRBV12-3), and HPB-ALL cells expressed surface TRBV5-5.

T cells were expanded from blood mononuclear cells for around 3 days using either anti-CD3 antibody OKT3 or CD3/CD28 Dynabeads. The expanded T cells were grown in RPMI 1640 containing about 10% fetal bovine serum, recombinant human IL-2 (roughly 94 IU/ml) and IL-7 (5 ng/ml). Each coculture contained approximately 5 x 10^4 normal T cells, approximately 5 x 10^4 target cells and bispecific antibody in about 98 ul and was incubated for about 15 hours at 37 degrees C. Every bispecific antibody was made of two single-chain variable fragments, expressed in a single-chain diabody format carrying a His tag. Effector T cells came from healthy human donors; peripheral blood mononuclear cells were isolated from leukapheresis samples by Ficoll density gradient centrifugation. V is pared back by 3 bases and J by 5 bases, with 10 bases lying between the germline termini. Spanning cysteine to phenylalanine, the CDR3 consists of 14 amino acids. Just the 42-base CDR3 DNA is kept, in frame starting at base 1.

Paper-wide results and their limitations: Cross-reactivity of the anti-TRBV5-5 antibody with TRBV5-6 was attributed to high sequence similarity between the two genes. Every sequenced sample was a mix of normal T cells and leukemia cell line cells, and most of the targeted TRBV signal originated from the leukemia cells instead of the normal T cells.

The libraries included unique molecular identifier barcodes, and the barcodes were used to quantify clonotypes. Qiagen AllPrep DNA/RNA Micro kits were used to isolate total RNA, and an Agilent TapeStation was used to check RNA quality. TCR beta libraries were constructed by 5' RACE, in which cDNA synthesis was followed by two PCR steps with TCR beta constant-region gene-specific primers. An Illumina MiSeq platform was used to sequence the TCR beta libraries. Turning to the authors' computational methods: Reads were processed with MIGEC, MiXCR and VDJtools. Clonotype frequency was calculated as the fraction of unique molecular identifiers assigned to a given clonotype among all unique molecular identifiers in the sample. Nonfunctional TRBV genes classified in IMGT as pseudogenes or open reading frames, such as TRBV1, TRBV12-1 and TRBV21, were excluded. Clones were called with MiXCR by TCRdb after fastp trimmed the public reads at Q25, and only in-frame beta chains were retained. Entries that share a CDR3 protein sequence are merged under the most common genes and DNA. In this record, the V and J calls reflect TCRdb's handling and not the investigators' own analysis. Across this sample there are roughly 15,000 distinct CDR3 sequences, with approximately 2% seen only once. Of the sample, less than 9% is held by the ten largest clones.

The sample taken for sequencing was healthy donor T cells cultured with leukemia cells. The chain couples TRBV12-3 or TRBV12-4 to TRBJ1-4; perhaps TRBD1 is the D gene, with 5 bases matching. The sequence came from a human donor in good health. Some clones in this sample may be carry-over from other donors' samples. The CDR3 is CASSFDSTNEKLFF. The DNA sequence is given as TGTGCCAGCAGTTTCGACAGCACGAATGAAAAACTGTTTTTT.